This TCR beta chain stems from a study of T cell repertoires in ileal Crohn's disease. CDR1 is LNHDA, CDR2 SQIVND, per germline (reference sequence). CDR3 length equals 16 residues. V was cut by 1 base and J by 1 base, with 13 bases left in between. The table came from immunoSEQ multiplex PCR; TCRdb's copy has only in-frame clones and leaves some out. Of around 15,000 clones listed, about 80% are singletons. The chain employs TRBV19 and TRBJ2-5, with a tentative D call TRBD1 (6 bases). The clonotype originates from an adult with Crohn's disease. Sequenced sample: ileal tissue. CDR3 loop: CASSIGQGRFQETQYF. CDR3 DNA: TGTGCCAGTAGTATAGGTCAGGGGCGCTTCCAAGAGACCCAGTACTTC.